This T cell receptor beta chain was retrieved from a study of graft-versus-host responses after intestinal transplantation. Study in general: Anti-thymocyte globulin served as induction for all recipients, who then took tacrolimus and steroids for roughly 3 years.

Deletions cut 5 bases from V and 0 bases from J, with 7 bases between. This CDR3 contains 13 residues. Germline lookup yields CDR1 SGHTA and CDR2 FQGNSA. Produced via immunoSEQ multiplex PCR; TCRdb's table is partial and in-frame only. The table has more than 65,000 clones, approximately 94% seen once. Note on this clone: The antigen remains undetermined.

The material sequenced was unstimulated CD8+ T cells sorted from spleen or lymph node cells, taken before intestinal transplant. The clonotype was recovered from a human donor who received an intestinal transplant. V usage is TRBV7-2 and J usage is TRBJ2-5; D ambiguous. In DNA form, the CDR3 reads TGTGCCAGCAGCGCGCCGAACCAAGAGACCCAGTACTTC. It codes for CASSAPNQETQYF.